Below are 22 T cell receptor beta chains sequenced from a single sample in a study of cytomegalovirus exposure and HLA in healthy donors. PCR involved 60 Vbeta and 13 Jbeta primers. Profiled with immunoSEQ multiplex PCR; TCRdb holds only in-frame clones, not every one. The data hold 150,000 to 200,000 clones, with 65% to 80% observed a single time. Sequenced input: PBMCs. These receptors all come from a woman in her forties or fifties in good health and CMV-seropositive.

The CDR3 loop is CASSLYGSNTEAFF. CDR3 DNA sequence: TGTGCCAGCAGCTTGTACGGGAGCAACACTGAAGCTTTCTTT. The chain links TRBV5-5 to TRBJ1-1; D is undetermined. Germline V CDR1 and CDR2: SGHKS, YYEKEE (reference sequence). This CDR3 contains 14 residues. V lost 1 base, J lost 2 bases, and 9 bases lay in between.

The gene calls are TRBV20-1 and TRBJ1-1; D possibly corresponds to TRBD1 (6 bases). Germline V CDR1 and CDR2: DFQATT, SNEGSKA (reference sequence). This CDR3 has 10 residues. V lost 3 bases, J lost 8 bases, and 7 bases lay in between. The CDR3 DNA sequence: TGCAGTGCTAGTACAGGGGAAGCTTTCTTT. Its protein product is CSASTGEAFF.

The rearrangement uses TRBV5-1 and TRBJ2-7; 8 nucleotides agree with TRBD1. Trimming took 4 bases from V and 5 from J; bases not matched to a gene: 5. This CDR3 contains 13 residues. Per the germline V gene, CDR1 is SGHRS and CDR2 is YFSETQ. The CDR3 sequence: CASSRDRLNEQYF. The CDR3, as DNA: TGCGCCAGCAGCAGGGACAGGCTGAACGAGCAGTACTTC.

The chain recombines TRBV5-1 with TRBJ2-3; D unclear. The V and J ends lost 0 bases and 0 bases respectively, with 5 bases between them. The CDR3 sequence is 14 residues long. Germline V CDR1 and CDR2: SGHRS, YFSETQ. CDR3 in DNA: TGCGCCAGCAGCTTGGGTCCTAGCACAGATACGCAGTATTTT. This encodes CASSLGPSTDTQYF.

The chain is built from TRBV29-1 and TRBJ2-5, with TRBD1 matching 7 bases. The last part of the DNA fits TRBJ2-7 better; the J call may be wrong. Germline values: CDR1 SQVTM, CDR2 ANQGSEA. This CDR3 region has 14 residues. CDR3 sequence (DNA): TGCAGCGTTTGGACAGGAGACGCATCCTACGAGCAGTACTTC. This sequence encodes CSVWTGDASYEQYF.

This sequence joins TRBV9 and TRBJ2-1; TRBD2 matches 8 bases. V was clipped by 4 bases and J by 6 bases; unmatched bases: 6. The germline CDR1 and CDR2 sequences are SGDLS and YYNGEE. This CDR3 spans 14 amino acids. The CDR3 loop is CASSFGGARNEQFF. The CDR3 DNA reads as TGTGCCAGCAGCTTCGGGGGGGCCCGCAATGAGCAGTTCTTC. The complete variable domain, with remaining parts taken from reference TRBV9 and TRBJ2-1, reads DSGVTQTPKHLITATGQRVTLRCSPRSGDLSVYWYQQSLDQGLQFLIQYYNGEERAKGNILERFSAQQFPDLHSELNLSSLELGDSALYFCASSFGGARNEQFFGPGTRLTVL.

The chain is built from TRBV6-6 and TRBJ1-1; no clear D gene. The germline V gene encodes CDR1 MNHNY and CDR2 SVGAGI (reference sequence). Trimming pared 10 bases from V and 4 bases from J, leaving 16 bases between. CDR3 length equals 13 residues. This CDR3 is CAIFRSRSTEAFF. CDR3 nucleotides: TGTGCCATCTTCCGATCTCGTAGCACTGAAGCTTTCTTT.

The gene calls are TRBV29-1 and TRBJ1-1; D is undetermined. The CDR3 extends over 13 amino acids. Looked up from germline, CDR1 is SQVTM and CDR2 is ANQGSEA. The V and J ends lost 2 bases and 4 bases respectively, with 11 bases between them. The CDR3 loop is CSVESFEGTEAFF. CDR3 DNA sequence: TGCAGCGTTGAATCTTTCGAGGGCACTGAAGCTTTCTTT.

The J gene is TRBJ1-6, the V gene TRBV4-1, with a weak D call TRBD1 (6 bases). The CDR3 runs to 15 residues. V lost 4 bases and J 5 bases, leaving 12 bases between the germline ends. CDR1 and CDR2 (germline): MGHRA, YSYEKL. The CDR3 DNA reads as TGCGCCAGCAGCCGTGGTACAGGGAATAATTCACCCCTCCACTTT. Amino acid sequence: CASSRGTGNNSPLHF.

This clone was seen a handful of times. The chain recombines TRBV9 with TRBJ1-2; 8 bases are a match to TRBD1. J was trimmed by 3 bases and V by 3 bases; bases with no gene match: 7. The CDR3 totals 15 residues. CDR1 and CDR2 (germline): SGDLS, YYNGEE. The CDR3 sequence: CASSGDRGTYYGYTF. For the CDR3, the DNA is TGTGCCAGCAGCGGAGACAGGGGTACCTACTATGGCTACACCTTC.

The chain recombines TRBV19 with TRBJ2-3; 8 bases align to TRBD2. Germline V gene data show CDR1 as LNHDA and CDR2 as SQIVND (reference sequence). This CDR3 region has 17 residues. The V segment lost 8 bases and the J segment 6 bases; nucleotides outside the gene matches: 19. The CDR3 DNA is TGTGCCAGTTCCAGGGATAGCGGGGTGTATATTATGGATACGCAGTATTTT. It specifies CASSRDSGVYIMDTQYF.

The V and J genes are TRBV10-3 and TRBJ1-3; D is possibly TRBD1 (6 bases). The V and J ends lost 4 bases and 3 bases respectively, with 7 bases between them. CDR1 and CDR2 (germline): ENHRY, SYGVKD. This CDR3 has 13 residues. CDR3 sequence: CAISGGGGNTIYF. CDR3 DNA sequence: TGTGCCATCAGTGGAGGGGGTGGAAACACCATATATTTT.

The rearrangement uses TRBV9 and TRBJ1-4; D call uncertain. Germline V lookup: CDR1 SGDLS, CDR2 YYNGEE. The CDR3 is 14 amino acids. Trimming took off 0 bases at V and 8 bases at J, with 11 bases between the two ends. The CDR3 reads CASSVEARGEKLFF. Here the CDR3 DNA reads TGTGCCAGCAGCGTAGAGGCCCGGGGAGAAAAACTGTTTTTT.

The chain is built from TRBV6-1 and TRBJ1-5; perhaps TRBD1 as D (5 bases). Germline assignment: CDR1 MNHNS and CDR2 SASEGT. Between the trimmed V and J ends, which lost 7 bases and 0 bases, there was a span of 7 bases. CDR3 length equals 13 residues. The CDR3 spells CASNTGSNQPQHF. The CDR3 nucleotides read TGTGCCAGCAATACAGGTAGCAATCAGCCCCAGCATTTT.

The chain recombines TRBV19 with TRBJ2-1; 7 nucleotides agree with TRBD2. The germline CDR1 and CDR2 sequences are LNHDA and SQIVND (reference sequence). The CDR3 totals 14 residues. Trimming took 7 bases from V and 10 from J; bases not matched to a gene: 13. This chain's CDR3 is CASIGGGLGDEQFF. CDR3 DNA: TGTGCCAGTATTGGGGGTGGACTAGGAGACGAGCAGTTCTTC.

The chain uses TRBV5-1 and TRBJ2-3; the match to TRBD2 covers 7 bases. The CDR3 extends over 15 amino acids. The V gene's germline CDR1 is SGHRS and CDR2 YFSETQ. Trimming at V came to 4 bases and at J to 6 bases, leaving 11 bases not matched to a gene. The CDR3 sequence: CASSPAGSRGDTQYF. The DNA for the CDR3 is TGCGCCAGCAGCCCAGCGGGGTCCCGCGGGGATACGCAGTATTTT. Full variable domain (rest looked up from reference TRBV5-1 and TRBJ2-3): KAGVTQTPRYLIKTRGQQVTLSCSPISGHRSVSWYQQTPGQGLQFLFEYFSETQRNKGNFPGRFSGRQFSNSRSEMNVSTLELGDSALYLCASSPAGSRGDTQYFGPGTRLTVL.

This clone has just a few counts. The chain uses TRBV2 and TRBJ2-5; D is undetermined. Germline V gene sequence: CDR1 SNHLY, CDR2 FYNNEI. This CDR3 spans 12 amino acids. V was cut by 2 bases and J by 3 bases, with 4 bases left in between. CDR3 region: CASSEQEETQYF. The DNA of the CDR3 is TGTGCCAGCAGTGAACAGGAAGAGACCCAGTACTTC. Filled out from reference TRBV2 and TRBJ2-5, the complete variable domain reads EPEVTQTPSHQVTQMGQEVILRCVPISNHLYFYWYRQILGQKVEFLVSFYNNEISEKSEIFDDQFSVERPDGSNFTLKIRSTKLEDSAMYFCASSEQEETQYFGPGTRLLVL.

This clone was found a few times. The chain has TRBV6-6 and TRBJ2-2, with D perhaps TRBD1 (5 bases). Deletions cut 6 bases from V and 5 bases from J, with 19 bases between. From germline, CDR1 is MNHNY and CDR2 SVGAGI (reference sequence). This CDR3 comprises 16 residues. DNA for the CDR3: TGTGCCAGCAGAAAGGCAGGTCAGGGAAGGACCGGGGAGCTGTTTTTT. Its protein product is CASRKAGQGRTGELFF.

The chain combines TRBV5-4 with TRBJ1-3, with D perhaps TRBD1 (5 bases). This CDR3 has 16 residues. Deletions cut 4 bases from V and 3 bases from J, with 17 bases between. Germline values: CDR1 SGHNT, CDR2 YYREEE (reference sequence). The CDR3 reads CASSQPSPGIGNTIYF. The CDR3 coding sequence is TGTGCCAGCAGCCAGCCAAGTCCAGGGATTGGAAACACCATATATTTT.

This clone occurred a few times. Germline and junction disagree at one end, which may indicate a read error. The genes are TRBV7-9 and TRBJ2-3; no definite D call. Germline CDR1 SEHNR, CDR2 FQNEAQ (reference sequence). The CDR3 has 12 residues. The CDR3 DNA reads TGTTCCAGCAGCCCGACGCGGGATACGCAGTATTTT. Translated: CSSSPTRDTQYF. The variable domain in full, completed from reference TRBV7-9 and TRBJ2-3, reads DTGVSQNPRHKITKRGQNVTFRCDPISEHNRLYWYRQTLGQGPEFLTYFQNEAQLEKSRLLSDRFSAERPKGSFSTLEIQRTEQGDSAMYLCSSSPTRDTQYFGPGTRLTVL.

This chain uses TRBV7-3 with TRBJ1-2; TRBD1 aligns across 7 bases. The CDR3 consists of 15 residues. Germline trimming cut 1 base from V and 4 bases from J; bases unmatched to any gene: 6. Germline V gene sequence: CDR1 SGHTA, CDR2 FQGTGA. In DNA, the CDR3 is TGTGCCAGCAGCTTAATAGGGGGCGCTGGCTATGGCTACACCTTC. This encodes CASSLIGGAGYGYTF.

The CDR3 here is CASRTSGSTGELFF. The CDR3 nucleotides read TGTGCCAGCAGGACTAGCGGTTCCACCGGGGAGCTGTTTTTT. V is TRBV7-9 and J is TRBJ2-2, with 9 bases aligning to TRBD2. The V segment lost 6 bases and the J segment 4 bases; nucleotides outside the gene matches: 3. From germline, CDR1 is SEHNR and CDR2 FQNEAQ (reference sequence). The CDR3 has 14 amino acids.